Included here is one TCR beta chain sequence, with context. Its antigen is currently unknown. Each CDR3 protein is one row after TCRdb ran MiXCR on the RT-PCR reads. The table has hundreds of thousands of distinct CDR3 sequences, approximately 14% seen once; the top ten hold approximately 10%. The data were obtained in a study of response to subunit inactivated influenza vaccine. Points from the study as a whole: Few additional T cells are recruited per seasonal influenza vaccination, authors suggested.

The clonotype originates from a man aged 50 or older who received an inactivated influenza vaccine. The starting material was PBMCs from blood, obtained 11 to 12 days after vaccination.

CDR3 amino acids: CASSPRGRTNTGELFF. Here the CDR3 DNA reads TGTGCCAGCAGCCCTCGTGGGAGGACCAACACCGGGGAGCTGTTTTTT. V and J are TRBV11-2 and TRBJ2-2, with D possibly matching TRBD2 (6 bases). The CDR3 runs 16 residues. Germline values: CDR1 SGHAT, CDR2 FQNNGV. The V end lost 5 bases, the J end lost 2 bases, and 15 bases lay between the germline ends.